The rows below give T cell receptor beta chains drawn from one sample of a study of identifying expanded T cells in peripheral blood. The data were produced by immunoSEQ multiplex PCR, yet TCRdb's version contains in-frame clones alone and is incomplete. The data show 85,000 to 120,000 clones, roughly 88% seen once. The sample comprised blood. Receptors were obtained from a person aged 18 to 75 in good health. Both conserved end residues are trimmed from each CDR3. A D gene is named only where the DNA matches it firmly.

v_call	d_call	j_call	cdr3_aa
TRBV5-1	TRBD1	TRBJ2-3	ASRTGQTDTQY
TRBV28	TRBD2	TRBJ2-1	ASSPQGAGVYNEQF
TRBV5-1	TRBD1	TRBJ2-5	ASSPGTGKETQY
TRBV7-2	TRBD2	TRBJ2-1	ASSLVGTSGLNEQF
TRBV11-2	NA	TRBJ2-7	ASSLEFSSVSYEQY
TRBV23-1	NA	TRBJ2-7	ASNHALRDEQY
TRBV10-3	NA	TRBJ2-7	AISESNRREQY
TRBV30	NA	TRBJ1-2	AWSVRYGYT
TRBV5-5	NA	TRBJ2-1	ASSLGPRSSYNEQF
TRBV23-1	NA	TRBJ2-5	ARKSGTRPKETQY
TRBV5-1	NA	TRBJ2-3	ASSPSGDTDTQY
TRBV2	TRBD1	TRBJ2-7	ASSVADRGIYEQY
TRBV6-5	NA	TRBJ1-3	ASTSGGTSGNTIY
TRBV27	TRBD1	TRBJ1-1	ASRQGAGTEAF
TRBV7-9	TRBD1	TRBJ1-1	ASSLGGTGKKAEAF
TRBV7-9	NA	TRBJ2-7	ASSPPPDSSGEQY
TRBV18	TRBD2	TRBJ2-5	ASSPLSGGVETQY
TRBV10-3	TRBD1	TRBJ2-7	AIKAGQGAYEQY
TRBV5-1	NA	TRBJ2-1	ASSPRGPRETYNEQF
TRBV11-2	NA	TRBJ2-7	ASSLDPGTNYEQY
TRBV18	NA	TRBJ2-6	ASSPWTFSGANVLT
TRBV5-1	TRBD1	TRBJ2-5	ASSSRTGQETQY
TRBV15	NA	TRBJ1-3	ATSRERNSGNTIY
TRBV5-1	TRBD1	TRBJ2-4	ASSSGQEGDIQY
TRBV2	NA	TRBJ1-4	ASSRETNEKLF
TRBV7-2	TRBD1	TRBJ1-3	ASSLAGTEAQNTIY
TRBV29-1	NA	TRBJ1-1	SVVYGEVTEAF
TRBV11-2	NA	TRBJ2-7	ASSPLMSYEQY
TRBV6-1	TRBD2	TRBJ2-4	ASSELAGGLIDKNIQY
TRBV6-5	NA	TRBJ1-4	ASSYGGGNEKLF
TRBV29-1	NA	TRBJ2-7	SGVLGAYEQY
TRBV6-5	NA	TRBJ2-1	ASCSGTPRGEQF
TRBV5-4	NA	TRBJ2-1	ASSNRWSVDYNEQF
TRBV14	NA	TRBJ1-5	ASSHTPGAGFHNQPQH
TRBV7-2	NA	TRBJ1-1	ASSWPQEGTEAF
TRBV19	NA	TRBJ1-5	ASSLPRGDQPQH
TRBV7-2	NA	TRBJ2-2	ASSLQTTGELF
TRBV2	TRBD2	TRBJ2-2	ASVAGGNTGELF
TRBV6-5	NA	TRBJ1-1	ASTDSGAENTEAF
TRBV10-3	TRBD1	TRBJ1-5	AISTGQEDQPQH
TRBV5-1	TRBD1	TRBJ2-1	ASRLRTGDNEQF
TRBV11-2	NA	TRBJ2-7	ASSPASRGWSYEQY
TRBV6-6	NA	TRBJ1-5	ASTTGRGGQPQH
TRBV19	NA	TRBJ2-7	ASTPGAASYEQY
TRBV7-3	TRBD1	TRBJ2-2	ASSDPGQGTGGELF
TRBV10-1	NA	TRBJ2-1	AYRGNEQF
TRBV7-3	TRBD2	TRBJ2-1	ASSFPPGGSYNEQF
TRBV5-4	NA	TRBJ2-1	ASSLVEGAPKF
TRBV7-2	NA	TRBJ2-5	ASSSNGGQETQY
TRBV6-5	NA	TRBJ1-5	ASSYSSLGPQH